Each of the 14 T cell receptor beta chains below was sequenced from the same sample in a study of early T cells in non-severe SARS-CoV-2 infection. TCRdb reanalysed the 5' RACE reads using MiXCR and keeps one entry per CDR3 protein. The table has 40,000 to 50,000 distinct CDR3 sequences, about 5.2% seen once; the top ten hold under 7%. The sequences come from whole blood, collected at baseline. Source of these receptors: an adult who was a healthcare worker with PCR-confirmed SARS-CoV-2 infection or an uninfected control (not recorded which).

The rearrangement links TRBV30 to TRBJ2-7; 10 bases line up with TRBD2. Trimming cost V 8 bases and J 5 bases; bases outside gene matches: 12. This CDR3 spans 14 amino acids. Germline V lookup: CDR1 GTSNPN, CDR2 SVGIG (reference sequence). The CDR3 loop reads CAGNSGRLTDEQYF. The CDR3 region has the DNA TGTGCCGGTAATAGCGGGAGGCTGACAGACGAGCAGTACTTC. The variable domain in full, completed from reference TRBV30 and TRBJ2-7, reads SQTIHQWPATLVQPVGSPLSLECTVEGTSNPNLYWYRQAAGRGLQLLFYSVGIGQISSEVPQNLSASRPQDRQFILSSKKLLLSDSGFYLCAGNSGRLTDEQYFGPGTRLTVT.

This clonotype was counted between two and nine times. The gene calls are TRBV29-1 and TRBJ1-1; D is unclear. This CDR3 is 11 amino acids long. Germline CDR1 SQVTM, CDR2 ANQGSEA. Trimming stripped 7 bases from V and 1 base from J, with 7 bases between. The CDR3 region is CSAPQNTEAFF. The CDR3 coding sequence is TGCAGCGCACCCCAGAACACTGAAGCTTTCTTT.

This clonotype has at least ten counts. The rearrangement uses TRBV10-3 and TRBJ2-1, with a weak D call TRBD1 (6 bases). V was shortened by 10 bases and J by 4 bases, with 14 bases between the two germline ends. In germline, CDR1 is ENHRY, CDR2 SYGVKD. The CDR3 has 13 residues. Written as DNA, the CDR3 is TGTGCCACCCAGGACAGCACTTACAATGAGCAGTTCTTC. Residues: CATQDSTYNEQFF.

This clonotype was recorded at least ten times. The chain has TRBV7-9 and TRBJ1-1; D remains unclear. The CDR3 extends over 14 amino acids. In germline, CDR1 is SEHNR, CDR2 FQNEAQ (reference sequence). Between the trimmed V and J ends, which lost 3 bases and 5 bases, there was a span of 13 bases. This CDR3 reads CASSFIREGTEAFF. The CDR3 DNA sequence: TGTGCCAGCAGCTTTATTCGCGAAGGGACTGAAGCTTTCTTT. The full variable domain, with the rest looked up from reference TRBV7-9 and TRBJ1-1, is DTGVSQNPRHKITKRGQNVTFRCDPISEHNRLYWYRQTLGQGPEFLTYFQNEAQLEKSRLLSDRFSAERPKGSFSTLEIQRTEQGDSAMYLCASSFIREGTEAFFGQGTRLTVV.

Many counts were recorded for this clonotype. The J gene is TRBJ2-3, the V gene TRBV18, with 7 positions matching TRBD2. Losses at the gene ends were 3 bases for V and 5 bases for J; bases not matched to a gene: 11. Per the germline V gene, CDR1 is KGHSH and CDR2 is LQKENI. CDR3 length: 16 amino acids. The CDR3 sequence: CASSPNPAGAKDTQYF. In DNA form, the CDR3 reads TGTGCCAGCTCACCCAACCCGGCGGGAGCTAAAGATACGCAGTATTTT.

This clonotype was found many times. The rearrangement joins TRBV7-2 to TRBJ2-2; 9 nucleotides align to TRBD1. The trim removed 3 bases at V and 7 bases at J, leaving 3 bases unmatched. The CDR3 is made up of 14 amino acids. Germline CDR1 is SGHTA and CDR2 is FQGNSA. This chain's CDR3 is CASSLGQGHGELFF. For the CDR3, the DNA is TGTGCCAGCAGCTTGGGACAGGGACACGGGGAGCTGTTTTTT. Full variable domain (outside the CDR3, taken from reference TRBV7-2 and TRBJ2-2): GAGVSQSPSNKVTEKGKDVELRCDPISGHTALYWYRQSLGQGLEFLIYFQGNSAPDKSGLPSDRFSAERTGGSVSTLTIQRTQQEDSAVYLCASSLGQGHGELFFGEGSRLTVL.

V is TRBV7-3 and J is TRBJ2-7, with a weak D call TRBD2 (6 bases). Germline V gene lookup returns CDR1 SGHTA and CDR2 FQGTGA. The CDR3 covers 15 residues. Trimming removed 5 bases at V and 8 bases at J, with 22 bases between. CDR3 nucleotides: TGTGCCAGCAGCCCCGGTGATAGCGGAGGCATCCAGCAGTACTTC. Protein product: CASSPGDSGGIQQYF.

Note on this clonotype: A much larger clone differs by one base, so this may be a read error. The CDR3 carries no conserved terminal phenylalanine or tryptophan, so it likely arises from a read error. The DNA is omitted, as the CDR3 cannot be located on it reliably, and the CDR3 follows TCRdb's listing. The chain joins TRBV19 to TRBJ1-2; the table gives TRBD1 as D, unverified against the DNA. The CDR3 comprises 13 residues, both ends counted. Germline V lookup: CDR1 LNHDA, CDR2 SQIVND (reference sequence). CDR3 sequence reads: CASSIQQGTPETS.

The chain combines TRBV7-9 with TRBJ2-3; no firm D call. The germline CDR1 and CDR2 sequences are SEHNR and FQNEAQ (reference sequence). The CDR3 covers 13 residues. Trimming took off 4 bases at V and 1 base at J, with 6 bases between the two ends. The CDR3 protein is CASSSSGTDTQYF. The DNA of the CDR3 is TGTGCCAGCAGCTCATCCGGCACAGATACGCAGTATTTT.

This clonotype was detected a few times. The J gene is TRBJ2-5, the V gene TRBV6-1; 10 bases are shared with TRBD2. The germline V gene has CDR1 MNHNS and CDR2 SASEGT. CDR3 length: 15 amino acids. V was pared by 6 bases and J by 0 bases, with 4 bases of the junction left unmatched. CDR3 in amino acids: CASSGLADYQETQYF. As DNA, the CDR3 is TGTGCCAGCAGCGGACTAGCGGACTACCAAGAGACCCAGTACTTC.

This clonotype was detected many times. The rearrangement joins TRBV10-3 to TRBJ1-1; D may be TRBD1 (6 bases). The CDR3 contains 11 residues. V shed 4 bases and J shed 8 bases, with 8 bases lying between them. Germline V gene lookup returns CDR1 ENHRY and CDR2 SYGVKD. The CDR3 DNA sequence: TGTGCCATCAGTGTGGACAGCGAAGCTTTCTTT. This sequence encodes CAISVDSEAFF.

This clonotype occurred many times. The J gene is TRBJ2-1, the V gene TRBV5-1; 15 nucleotides match TRBD2. The CDR3 sequence is 17 residues long. The germline gives CDR1 SGHRS, CDR2 YFSETQ. Unmatched junction bases numbered 5, after V lost 0 bases and J lost 7 bases. The CDR3 nucleotides read TGCGCCAGCAGCTTGGTGGGACTAGCGGGAGGAGGAAATGAGCAGTTCTTC. Translated: CASSLVGLAGGGNEQFF.

This clonotype has ten or more counts. The chain has TRBV6-1 and TRBJ1-5; D is undetermined. The CDR3 extends over 15 amino acids. Germline lookup yields CDR1 MNHNS and CDR2 SASEGT. Deletions cut 4 bases from V and 0 bases from J, with 10 bases between. The CDR3 region is CASSVDRNSNQPQHF. For the CDR3, the DNA is TGTGCCAGCAGTGTAGATCGGAATAGCAATCAGCCCCAGCATTTT.

J is TRBJ1-5 and V is TRBV19; TRBD1 agrees at 9 bases. The CDR3 is 17 amino acids. The trim removed 4 bases at V and 2 bases at J, leaving 9 bases unmatched. Germline V lookup: CDR1 LNHDA, CDR2 SQIVND (reference sequence). The CDR3 protein is CASSRDRVRAGNQPQHF. CDR3 in DNA: TGTGCCAGTAGTAGGGACAGGGTAAGAGCCGGCAATCAGCCCCAGCATTTT.